The clone carrying this TCR beta chain was counted between two and nine times. Its specificity is unknown. This sample was taken from a study of cytotoxic CD8 clonotypes in ibrutinib-treated CLL. Broader study findings: Samples from sustained-remission and progressing patients were taken at different times.

With sequencing, the targeted depth ranged from 1 in 200,000 to 1 in 1 million T cells. Libraries were prepared by immunoSEQ multiplex PCR; TCRdb keeps only in-frame clonotypes and omits some of them. The sample lists approximately 42,000 clones; roughly two thirds were seen once. The CDR3 is 14 residues long. Trimming took 1 base from V and 2 from J, leaving 6 bases between them. CDR1 and CDR2 (germline): SGHVS, FNYEAQ. This receptor was identified in a human donor with chronic lymphocytic leukemia. The V call is TRBV7-6, the J call TRBJ1-3; D is unclear. Sequenced here: PBMCs, sampled after 12 months of ibrutinib treatment. CDR3 nucleotide sequence: TGTGCCAGCAGCTTAGGCACCCCTGGAAACACCATATATTTT. It codes for CASSLGTPGNTIYF.